These 26 T cell receptor beta chains share one sample of origin, sequenced in a study of shared clonotypes between healthy human individuals. Using immunoSEQ multiplex PCR, the repertoire was profiled, and TCRdb retains in-frame clones only, with some absent. The repertoire holds approximately 2,000,000 clones, around 90% seen once, with approximately 0.4% in the top ten. The material sequenced was naive CD4+ T cells from PBMCs. Subset specified: CD45RA+ positively selected. The receptor source for this set is a man aged 18 to 29 in good health. Some clones in this sample may be carry-over from other donors' samples.

The chain couples TRBV10-2 to TRBJ2-7; no firm D call. The CDR3 contains 12 residues. Trimming pared 7 bases from V and 5 bases from J, leaving 12 bases between. CDR1 is WSHSY and CDR2 is SAAADI in the germline V gene. This CDR3 reads CASTGPVDEQYF. Here the CDR3 DNA reads TGCGCCAGCACAGGACCGGTGGACGAGCAGTACTTC.

The chain couples TRBV5-8 to TRBJ2-1; D not resolved. The CDR3 contains 16 residues. Trimming pared 0 bases from V and 4 bases from J, leaving 14 bases between. CDR1 SGHTS and CDR2 YDEGEE come from the germline V gene. The CDR3 loop is CASSLARRFSYNEQFF. As DNA, the CDR3 is TGTGCCAGCAGCTTGGCCCGCAGGTTTTCATACAATGAGCAGTTCTTC.

Details on this clone: The sample holds other DNA sequences that translate to the same CDR3. V gene TRBV6-1 combines with J gene TRBJ2-7; 14 positions match TRBD2. Germline V gene lookup returns CDR1 MNHNS and CDR2 SASEGT. CDR3 length: 14 amino acids. V shed 6 bases and J 2 bases; nucleotides not matched to a gene: 0. CDR3 region: CASRGLAGAYEQYF. CDR3 DNA: TGTGCCAGCAGGGGACTAGCGGGAGCCTACGAGCAGTACTTC.

This chain links TRBV9 with TRBJ1-1; 7 bases agree with TRBD1. Germline V gives CDR1 SGDLS, CDR2 YYNGEE. Trimming took 1 base from V and 10 from J; bases not matched to a gene: 4. The CDR3 covers 12 residues. CDR3 loop: CASSVLGGTAFF. DNA of the CDR3: TGTGCCAGCAGCGTACTAGGGGGCACAGCTTTCTTT.

The chain employs TRBV19 and TRBJ2-2; the match to TRBD1 covers 7 bases. After removal of 3 bases from V and 7 bases from J, the junction contained 5 bases not matched to a gene. Germline V gene lookup returns CDR1 LNHDA and CDR2 SQIVND (reference sequence). The CDR3 is made up of 14 amino acids. The CDR3 DNA is TGTGCCAGTAGTATTGAGGGGGCTGTCGGGGAGCTGTTTTTT. Translated, it gives CASSIEGAVGELFF.

To note about this clone: Other DNA variants within this sample encode the same CDR3. The rearrangement joins TRBV6-5 to TRBJ2-7, with D tentatively TRBD1 or TRBD2 (5 bases each). CDR1 is MNHEY and CDR2 is SVGAGI in the germline V gene. V was clipped by 5 bases and J by 4 bases, with 12 bases between them. This CDR3 region has 13 residues. CDR3 in amino acids: CASSRAGAYEQYF. In DNA form, the CDR3 reads TGTGCCAGCAGTCGAGCCGGGGCTTACGAGCAGTACTTC.

The rearrangement uses TRBV7-3 and TRBJ2-3; D is unclear. Deletions cut 5 bases from V and 1 base from J, with 16 bases between. The CDR3 totals 16 residues. Germline V CDR1 and CDR2: SGHTA, FQGTGA. The CDR3 loop is CASSTTGTRGTDTQYF. DNA of the CDR3: TGTGCCAGCAGCACTACCGGCACAAGAGGCACAGATACGCAGTATTTT.

The chain recombines TRBV6-6 with TRBJ1-2; D ambiguous. The CDR3 sequence is 12 residues long. Germline V gene sequence: CDR1 MNHNY, CDR2 SVGAGI (reference sequence). V lost 5 bases and J lost 6, with 10 bases in between. The CDR3 sequence: CASSPRSDGYTF. The CDR3 DNA follows: TGTGCCAGCAGTCCGCGCTCAGATGGCTACACCTTC.

The CDR3 loop is CATTGRSPLHF. The CDR3 nucleotides read TGTGCCACCACAGGGAGATCACCCCTCCACTTT. The rearrangement links TRBV28 to TRBJ1-6, with TRBD1 as a possible D gene (6 bases). Germline V gene sequence: CDR1 MDHEN, CDR2 SYDVKM. This CDR3 spans 11 amino acids. Trimming shortened V by 10 bases and J by 10 bases, and 11 bases separated the two germline ends.

The genes are TRBV6-5 and TRBJ1-1, with 8 positions matching TRBD1. The CDR3 is 13 amino acids. Germline assignment: CDR1 MNHEY and CDR2 SVGAGI. J lost 7 bases, V lost 6 bases, and 7 bases had no gene match. This CDR3 reads CASRTGARGEAFF. The CDR3 coding sequence is TGTGCCAGCAGGACAGGGGCGCGAGGTGAAGCTTTCTTT.

The chain uses TRBV6-5 and TRBJ2-5; possibly TRBD1 for D (5 bases). This CDR3 has 16 amino acids. Trimming removed 0 bases at V and 1 base at J, with 12 bases between. The germline CDR1 and CDR2 sequences are MNHEY and SVGAGI. CDR3 sequence (DNA): TGTGCCAGCAGTTACTCGCCCCAGGGCATCCAAGAGACCCAGTACTTC. It codes for CASSYSPQGIQETQYF.

This chain connects TRBV7-2 to TRBJ1-2; 8 bases align to TRBD1. Germline loops: CDR1 SGHTA, CDR2 FQGNSA. Germline trimming cut 5 bases from V and 3 bases from J; bases unmatched to any gene: 8. This CDR3 is built from 15 residues. CDR3 nucleotides: TGTGCCAGCAGCACGGGACAGGTCATATACTATGGCTACACCTTC. Its protein is CASSTGQVIYYGYTF.

This clone showed up just once. The chain has TRBV10-3 and TRBJ1-2, with D possibly matching TRBD1 (5 bases). There are 16 residues in the CDR3. Germline CDR1 and CDR2: ENHRY and SYGVKD. With 3 bases removed from V and 8 bases from J, the gap between germline ends came to 22 bases. The CDR3 sequence is CAISDHQSQGTYGYTF. The CDR3 nucleotides are TGTGCCATCAGTGACCACCAATCCCAGGGTACATACGGCTACACCTTC.

The chain links TRBV7-3 to TRBJ2-1, with 7 bases matching TRBD2. After removal of 5 bases from V and 3 bases from J, the junction contained 10 bases not matched to a gene. This CDR3 comprises 16 residues. CDR1 is SGHTA, CDR2 FQGTGA, per germline. DNA of the CDR3: TGTGCCAGCAGCCTGAGGGCTAGCGGAAGCTACAATGAGCAGTTCTTC. Amino acids: CASSLRASGSYNEQFF.

This CDR3 is CASSEPLYEQYF. CDR3 sequence (DNA): TGTGCCAGCAGTGAACCCCTTTACGAGCAGTACTTC. This chain connects TRBV6-1 to TRBJ2-7; D gene uncertain. CDR1 is MNHNS and CDR2 is SASEGT in the germline V gene. CDR3 length: 12 residues. V was pared by 2 bases and J by 4 bases, with 6 bases between.

The V gene is TRBV7-2, the J gene TRBJ1-1; no reliable D call. The germline V gene has CDR1 SGHTA and CDR2 FQGNSA. V was trimmed by 1 base and J by 4 bases, leaving 13 bases between them. The CDR3 spans 15 residues. CDR3 loop: CASSLEFSVFTEAFF. The CDR3 nucleotides are TGTGCCAGCAGCTTAGAGTTTAGTGTCTTCACTGAAGCTTTCTTT. Full variable domain (missing parts from reference TRBV7-2 and TRBJ1-1): GAGVSQSPSNKVTEKGKDVELRCDPISGHTALYWYRQSLGQGLEFLIYFQGNSAPDKSGLPSDRFSAERTGGSVSTLTIQRTQQEDSAVYLCASSLEFSVFTEAFFGQGTRLTVV.

The chain couples TRBV30 to TRBJ1-5; no clear D. The V end lost 5 bases, the J end lost 4 bases, and 3 bases lay between the germline ends. The CDR3 spans 10 residues. CDR1 and CDR2 (germline): GTSNPN, SVGIG (reference sequence). This CDR3 is CAWVNQPQHF. CDR3 DNA: TGTGCCTGGGTTAATCAGCCCCAGCATTTT.

The V and J genes are TRBV5-4 and TRBJ2-1; 8 bases agree with TRBD2. With V trimmed by 4 bases and J by 8 bases, 8 bases remained unmatched. Germline loops: CDR1 SGHNT, CDR2 YYREEE (reference sequence). The CDR3 extends over 14 amino acids. CDR3 nucleotide sequence: TGTGCCAGCAGCCCCAGACCGGGAGGGGATGAGCAGTTCTTC. Protein: CASSPRPGGDEQFF. The full variable domain, in which reference TRBV5-4 and TRBJ2-1 provide the parts outside the CDR3, is ETGVTQSPTHLIKTRGQQVTLRCSSQSGHNTVSWYQQALGQGPQFIFQYYREEENGRGNFPPRFSGLQFPNYSSELNVNALELDDSALYLCASSPRPGGDEQFFGPGTRLTVL.

This clone was found once. The chain is built from TRBV5-1 and TRBJ2-3, with D hard to call. The germline V and J ends were trimmed by 4 bases and 6 bases, with 18 bases remaining between them. The CDR3 is 15 residues long. From germline, CDR1 is SGHRS and CDR2 YFSETQ. CDR3 sequence: CASSADRIQWDTQYF. The CDR3 DNA is TGCGCCAGCAGCGCCGACCGAATACAATGGGATACGCAGTATTTT.

This clone was counted a single time. The gene calls are TRBV5-6 and TRBJ2-3; a possible D gene is TRBD2 (6 bases). Germline V gives CDR1 SGHDT, CDR2 YYEEEE. The CDR3 loop spans 15 amino acids. V was trimmed by 0 bases and J by 7 bases, leaving 15 bases between them. The CDR3 sequence: CASSLVGSGRNTQYF. CDR3 coding DNA: TGTGCCAGCAGCTTGGTAGGGTCTGGGAGGAATACGCAGTATTTT.

The rearrangement links TRBV6-1 to TRBJ2-7; TRBD1 aligns across 7 bases. This CDR3 region has 15 residues. V was clipped by 5 bases and J by 3 bases; unmatched bases: 10. From germline, CDR1 is MNHNS and CDR2 SASEGT. The CDR3: CASSPGTDIIYEQYF. CDR3 sequence (DNA): TGTGCCAGCAGTCCCGGGACAGATATTATCTACGAGCAGTACTTC.

Only one count was recorded for this clone. V usage is TRBV30 and J usage is TRBJ1-6, with a possible D match to TRBD1 (5 bases). Trimming shortened V by 0 bases and J by 8 bases, and 17 bases separated the two germline ends. CDR3 length equals 16 residues. CDR1 is GTSNPN, CDR2 SVGIG, per germline (reference sequence). The CDR3: CAWSVPPRVIYSPLHF. In nucleotides, the CDR3 is TGTGCCTGGAGTGTACCCCCCAGGGTAATTTATTCACCCCTCCACTTT.

The chain has TRBV28 and TRBJ2-6; D remains ambiguous. Per the germline V gene, CDR1 is MDHEN and CDR2 is SYDVKM. There are 12 residues in the CDR3. Trimming removed 10 bases at V and 0 bases at J, with 4 bases between. The CDR3 bases are TGTGCCACCGACTCTGGGGCCAACGTCCTGACTTTC. Translating it yields CATDSGANVLTF.

The chain uses TRBV9 and TRBJ2-2; no firm D call. Germline assignment: CDR1 SGDLS and CDR2 YYNGEE. CDR3 length equals 12 residues. V was shortened by 3 bases and J by 5 bases, with 5 bases between the two germline ends. The CDR3 loop reads CASSGRTGELFF. CDR3 bases: TGTGCCAGCAGCGGGCGGACCGGGGAGCTGTTTTTT.

The chain has TRBV6-1 and TRBJ1-5; tentative D call: TRBD1 (5 bases). This CDR3 has 15 amino acids. Germline V gene lookup returns CDR1 MNHNS and CDR2 SASEGT. The V gene lost 5 bases and the J gene lost 7 bases, with 18 bases spanning the gap. CDR3 amino acids: CASSTQGGVGQPQHF. The CDR3 DNA reads as TGTGCCAGCAGTACCCAGGGAGGGGTAGGGCAGCCCCAGCATTTT.

Comments on this clone: Other nucleotide sequences from this sample produce the same CDR3. The chain combines TRBV5-4 with TRBJ2-1, with unresolved D. Trimming took 2 bases from V and 0 from J, leaving 9 bases between them. CDR3 length equals 15 residues. CDR1 is SGHNT and CDR2 is YYREEE in the germline V gene (reference sequence). CDR3 coding DNA: TGTGCCAGCAGCTTAGGGCTCGGCTCCTACAATGAGCAGTTCTTC. Protein sequence: CASSLGLGSYNEQFF.